Listed below are T cell receptor beta chains from one sample, sequenced in a study of CD8+ T cells in alopecia areata. Measured with immunoSEQ multiplex PCR; TCRdb has only the in-frame clones, and not every one. The data hold 110,000 to 150,000 clones, with around half observed a single time. The specimen was CD8+ T cells sorted from blood, collected at week 4, from a patient treated with tofacitinib. The receptors shown here come from a human donor with alopecia areata. Each CDR3 is given with its conserved first and last residue. Fields, in order: clone size, D gene, J gene, V gene, CDR3 length, CDR3 DNA, CDR3 protein. D genes are given only for firm matches. Size is stated for part of the rows, as once, few or many counts, or as a class when the clone is expanded.

abundance: NA; d_gene: TRBD1; j_gene: TRBJ1-1; v_gene: TRBV7-8; len: 15; CDR3nt: TGTGCCAGCAGCGGTTCCGGGACAGGGAGTACTGAAGCTTTCTTT; CDR3aa: CASSGSGTGSTEAFF
abundance: NA; d_gene: NA; j_gene: TRBJ2-1; v_gene: TRBV11-2; len: 11; CDR3nt: TGTGCCAGCAGCTTAAACAATGAGCAGTTCTTC; CDR3aa: CASSLNNEQFF
abundance: few; d_gene: TRBD1; j_gene: TRBJ2-3; v_gene: TRBV27; len: 14; CDR3nt: TGTGCCAGCGGGGGACAGGGTCTTACAGATACGCAGTATTTT; CDR3aa: CASGGQGLTDTQYF
abundance: NA; d_gene: TRBD2; j_gene: TRBJ2-2; v_gene: TRBV27; len: 14; CDR3nt: TGTGCCAGCAGTGGGGGGAGGGACACCGGGGAGCTGTTTTTT; CDR3aa: CASSGGRDTGELFF
abundance: NA; d_gene: NA; j_gene: TRBJ1-2; v_gene: TRBV2; len: 13; CDR3nt: TGTGCCCGATCCGGACAGACTAACTATGGCTACACCTTC; CDR3aa: CARSGQTNYGYTF
abundance: few; d_gene: NA; j_gene: TRBJ2-5; v_gene: TRBV29-1; len: 8; CDR3nt: TGCAGCGTGGAGACCCAGTACTTC; CDR3aa: CSVETQYF
abundance: few; d_gene: TRBD1; j_gene: TRBJ1-2; v_gene: TRBV30; len: 12; CDR3nt: TGTGCCACCGAGGGGGCAGGCTATGGCTACACCTTC; CDR3aa: CATEGAGYGYTF
abundance: NA; d_gene: NA; j_gene: TRBJ2-7; v_gene: TRBV27; len: 12; CDR3nt: TGTGCCAGCAGGCGGGGCTCCTACGAGCAGTACTTC; CDR3aa: CASRRGSYEQYF
abundance: NA; d_gene: NA; j_gene: TRBJ1-6; v_gene: TRBV11-2; len: 13; CDR3nt: TGTGCCAGCAGCTTCCAAGGGAATTCACCCCTCCACTTT; CDR3aa: CASSFQGNSPLHF
abundance: once; d_gene: TRBD1; j_gene: TRBJ2-5; v_gene: TRBV7-6; len: 15; CDR3nt: TGTGCCAGCAGCAGATGGACAGGAGCGCAAGAGACCCAGTACTTC; CDR3aa: CASSRWTGAQETQYF
abundance: NA; d_gene: NA; j_gene: TRBJ2-4; v_gene: TRBV12-5; len: 13; CDR3nt: TGTGCTAGTGGTTTGGCCAGAGAAAACATTCAGTACTTC; CDR3aa: CASGLARENIQYF
abundance: NA; d_gene: TRBD2; j_gene: TRBJ2-1; v_gene: TRBV30; len: 16; CDR3nt: TGTGCCTGGAGTGTATTTCTAGCGGGGGGCTACAATGAGCAGTTCTTC; CDR3aa: CAWSVFLAGGYNEQFF
abundance: NA; d_gene: TRBD1; j_gene: TRBJ2-1; v_gene: TRBV7-9; len: 17; CDR3nt: TGTGCCAGCAGCTTAGCGTCCGGGACAGGGTTTTACAATGAGCAGTTCTTC; CDR3aa: CASSLASGTGFYNEQFF
abundance: NA; d_gene: NA; j_gene: TRBJ1-6; v_gene: TRBV6-5; len: 15; CDR3nt: TGTGCCAGCAGTTACCGCCAGGCTTATAATTCACCCCTCCACTTT; CDR3aa: CASSYRQAYNSPLHF
abundance: NA; d_gene: TRBD1; j_gene: TRBJ2-7; v_gene: TRBV5-1; len: 15; CDR3nt: TGCGCCAGCAGCTTCAAACAGGGGTTCTCCTACGAGCAGTACTTC; CDR3aa: CASSFKQGFSYEQYF
abundance: NA; d_gene: TRBD2; j_gene: TRBJ2-1; v_gene: TRBV19; len: 17; CDR3nt: TGTGCCAGTAGTCTCGCATATAGCGGGGGGAAAAACAATGAGCAGTTCTTC; CDR3aa: CASSLAYSGGKNNEQFF